This T cell receptor beta chain was sequenced during a study of early T cells in non-severe SARS-CoV-2 infection (dated by TCRdb to about 2021). Background on the whole study: TCR sequencing used bulk RNA from unsorted whole blood, so alpha and beta chains could not be paired. The research as a whole found: VDJdb matching was skewed toward anti-spike CD8 responses and likely underestimated virus-specific expansions, missing private and CD4 specificities.

For this clonotype: What this receptor recognizes is not known. Qualities for individual bases were not recorded, and no much larger clone is one base off.

The germline V gene provides CDR1 KGHDR and CDR2 SFDVKD. Measured from the cysteine to the phenylalanine, the CDR3 is 16 residues long. The entry retains the CDR3 DNA only, 48 bases that are in frame from base 1. The germline V end is reduced by 3 bases and the J end by 1 base; junction bases left unmatched: 4. A case-control design nested within a healthcare worker cohort in London, UK, was used, with weekly nasopharyngeal swab PCR tests and blood sampling performed. Healthcare workers were enrolled in the week of the UK lockdown, from 23 to 31 March 2020, and were followed every week for up to 16 weeks. Library creation used 5' RACE. The listed sequencing device is NextSeq 500. The TCR library protocol attached unique molecular identifiers to individual cDNA molecules to correct for sequencing error and PCR bias. Both TCR alpha and beta chains were sequenced, and tight co-correlation was observed between alpha and beta sequence abundances in each sample. The paper's processing steps were these. Decombinator V4 was used to perform V gene, J gene and CDR3 annotation of TCR sequences. Expanded TCRs were defined as changing significantly between any two time points under a Poisson model with p below 0.0001. Abundances of TCRs were expressed as counts per million after normalisation to the total number of TCRs sequenced in each sample. MAIT TCRs were defined by TRAV1-2 paired with TRAJ12, TRAJ20 or TRAJ33, and iNKT TCRs by TRAV10 paired with TRAJ18. VDJdb, accessed on 1 November 2021, was searched for TCRs annotated for CMV, EBV and SARS-CoV-2, and TCRs annotated for more than one antigen were excluded. TCRdb took the public reads, trimmed them with fastp at Q25, ran MiXCR for clone calling and kept in-frame beta chains. Each CDR3 protein appears once, grouped with its most common genes and DNA. None of the V and J calls come from the authors' own analysis; TCRdb made them. Here the sample has around 55,000 distinct CDR3 sequences; 15% occur a single time. The ten largest clones add up to less than 12% of the sample.

This sequence originates from an adult who was a healthcare worker with PCR-confirmed SARS-CoV-2 infection or an uninfected control (not recorded which). The V and J segments used are TRBV24-1 and TRBJ2-1; 8 bases in the middle match TRBD2. Sample: whole blood, taken at baseline. The CDR3 region reads CATSDPRGGSYNEQFF. The nucleotide sequence is TGTGCCACCAGTGATCCCCGGGGGGGTTCCTACAATGAGCAGTTCTTC.